These 19 T cell receptor beta chains originate from one sample sequenced in a study of early T cells in non-severe SARS-CoV-2 infection. Via MiXCR, TCRdb re-called the 5' RACE reads, giving one row per CDR3 protein. The repertoire holds 30,000 to 45,000 distinct CDR3 sequences, with 5.8% as singletons. Material: whole blood. These receptors were obtained from an adult who was a healthcare worker with PCR-confirmed SARS-CoV-2 infection or an uninfected control (not recorded which).

This clonotype was seen more than once but under ten times. The chain employs TRBV29-1 and TRBJ2-7; the D gene is possibly TRBD2 (7 bases). Germline lookup yields CDR1 SQVTM and CDR2 ANQGSEA. V lost 4 bases to trimming and J lost 3 bases, with 25 bases between them. CDR3 length: 17 residues. The CDR3 spells CSVVVRGRGLGGYEQYF. Here the CDR3 DNA reads TGCAGCGTTGTTGTTCGTGGGCGGGGGTTAGGGGGCTACGAGCAGTACTTC.

This clonotype was seen many times. This chain joins TRBV7-2 and TRBJ2-3; D may be TRBD2 (6 bases). The CDR3 runs to 17 residues. Germline loops: CDR1 SGHTA, CDR2 FQGNSA. The V gene lost 4 bases and the J gene lost 7 bases, with 24 bases spanning the gap. The CDR3: CASSSRRTAGGGNTQYF. DNA for the CDR3: TGTGCCAGCAGCTCGAGACGTACAGCCGGAGGCGGGAATACGCAGTATTTT. Filled out from reference TRBV7-2 and TRBJ2-3, the complete variable domain reads GAGVSQSPSNKVTEKGKDVELRCDPISGHTALYWYRQSLGQGLEFLIYFQGNSAPDKSGLPSDRFSAERTGGSVSTLTIQRTQQEDSAVYLCASSSRRTAGGGNTQYFGPGTRLTVL.

This clonotype was seen at least ten times. The chain couples TRBV11-2 to TRBJ2-1; perhaps TRBD1 as D (6 bases). Trimming took off 0 bases at V and 6 bases at J, with 9 bases between the two ends. Per the germline V gene, CDR1 is SGHAT and CDR2 is FQNNGV. CDR3 size: 14 residues. The CDR3 sequence is CASSLDRTVNEQFF. In DNA, the CDR3 is TGTGCCAGCAGCTTAGATCGGACAGTCAATGAGCAGTTCTTC.

V and J are TRBV7-9 and TRBJ2-3, with D perhaps TRBD1 (6 bases). The V gene's germline CDR1 is SEHNR and CDR2 FQNEAQ (reference sequence). With 4 bases removed from V and 4 bases from J, the gap between germline ends came to 6 bases. This CDR3 has 12 amino acids. The DNA of the CDR3 is TGTGCCAGCAGCTCAGGGGCAGATACGCAGTATTTT. Amino acids: CASSSGADTQYF. The full variable domain, rest sourced from reference TRBV7-9 and TRBJ2-3, is DTGVSQNPRHKITKRGQNVTFRCDPISEHNRLYWYRQTLGQGPEFLTYFQNEAQLEKSRLLSDRFSAERPKGSFSTLEIQRTEQGDSAMYLCASSSGADTQYFGPGTRLTVL.

This clonotype appeared many times. The CDR3 region has the DNA TGTGCCAGCAGCCAAGATCCCCCGGTTCTCTCCTACAATGAGCAGTTCTTC. Translation gives CASSQDPPVLSYNEQFF. This chain links TRBV3-1 with TRBJ2-1; no clear D gene. Trimming left V 0 bases short and J 0 bases short, with 12 bases between. The CDR3 sequence is 17 residues long. From germline, CDR1 is LGHDT and CDR2 YNNKEL (reference sequence).

This clonotype was detected a few times. The V gene is TRBV12-3 or TRBV12-4, the J gene TRBJ2-5, with unresolved D. Trimming cost V 6 bases and J 7 bases, with 24 bases left between them. The CDR3 loop spans 16 amino acids. Here the CDR3 reads CASSNTDPAPLRTQYF. The CDR3 region has the DNA TGTGCCAGCAGCAATACCGACCCCGCGCCCCTTAGGACCCAGTACTTC.

In this sample, this clonotype turned up many times. V and J are TRBV3-1 and TRBJ2-5; 10 bases map to TRBD2. The trim removed 8 bases at V and 2 bases at J, leaving 5 bases unmatched. CDR3 size: 14 residues. Germline CDR1 is LGHDT and CDR2 is YNNKEL (reference sequence). The CDR3 DNA reads TGTGCCAGCTCGGCTAGCGGGGGACAAGAGACCCAGTACTTC. Translation gives CASSASGGQETQYF.

This clonotype was seen ten or more times. J is TRBJ2-1 and V is TRBV14; D is undetermined. Germline V lookup: CDR1 SGHDN, CDR2 FVKESK. This CDR3 contains 15 residues. The germline V and J ends were trimmed by 2 bases and 6 bases, with 14 bases remaining between them. The CDR3 sequence is CASSQQRRVSNEQFF. As DNA, the CDR3 is TGTGCCAGCAGCCAACAGAGGCGCGTCAGCAATGAGCAGTTCTTC.

This clonotype has at least ten counts. This chain uses TRBV20-1 with TRBJ2-5, with 7 bases aligning to TRBD2. Trimming cost V 5 bases and J 3 bases; bases outside gene matches: 6. Germline V gene sequence: CDR1 DFQATT, CDR2 SNEGSKA (reference sequence). The CDR3 is made up of 13 amino acids. In DNA form, the CDR3 reads TGCAGTGCTCCTTTGGCGGGGGAAGAGACCCAGTACTTC. Encoded protein: CSAPLAGEETQYF.

This chain joins TRBV7-8 and TRBJ2-7; D is unresolved. This CDR3 is 13 amino acids long. Trimming removed 8 bases from V and 3 bases from J, with 14 bases in between. Germline CDR1 and CDR2: SGHVS and FQNEAQ. The CDR3 protein is CASSPTHYYEQYF. In DNA form, the CDR3 reads TGTGCCAGCTCCCCGACTCATTACTACGAGCAGTACTTC.

This clonotype was seen repeatedly, ten times or more. The genes are TRBV7-3 and TRBJ2-2, with D perhaps TRBD1 (5 bases). The V end was cut by 8 bases, the J end by 5 bases, with 15 bases between. The germline V gene encodes CDR1 SGHTA and CDR2 FQGTGA. The CDR3 is 14 amino acids. This CDR3 reads CASEVQGGTGELFF. The CDR3 coding sequence is TGTGCCAGCGAGGTTCAGGGTGGGACCGGGGAGCTGTTTTTT. Full variable domain (missing parts from reference TRBV7-3 and TRBJ2-2): GAGVSQTPSNKVTEKGKYVELRCDPISGHTALYWYRQSLGQGPEFLIYFQGTGAADDSGLPNDRFFAVRPEGSVSTLKIQRTERGDSAVYLCASEVQGGTGELFFGEGSRLTVL.

This clonotype appeared a few times. The rearrangement joins TRBV7-6 to TRBJ2-7; possible D gene TRBD1, 6 bases. This CDR3 is 14 amino acids long. Germline-derived CDR1 and CDR2 are SGHVS and FNYEAQ. V dropped 2 bases and J dropped 3 bases, with 11 bases sitting between them. In nucleotides, the CDR3 is TGTGCCAGCAGCTTAACGGACAGCTACTACGAGCAGTACTTC. This translates into CASSLTDSYYEQYF.

This clonotype was counted ten times or more. The rearrangement links TRBV6-2 or TRBV6-3 to TRBJ2-2; D is unclear. The CDR3 sequence is 14 residues long. Looked up from germline, CDR1 is MNHEY and CDR2 is SVGEGT. Trimming took off 6 bases at V and 4 bases at J, with 12 bases between the two ends. The CDR3 reads CASSLMEFTGELFF. CDR3 in DNA: TGTGCCAGCAGCCTAATGGAGTTCACCGGGGAGCTGTTTTTT.

Many counts were recorded for this clonotype. The rearrangement uses TRBV7-2 and TRBJ1-2; 8 bases agree with TRBD1. J lost 6 bases, V lost 5 bases, and 11 bases had no gene match. The CDR3 runs 15 residues. The germline CDR1 and CDR2 sequences are SGHTA and FQGNSA. In nucleotides, the CDR3 is TGTGCCAGCAGCGGGGGCGGGACAGGAGAGGATGGCTACACCTTC. It yields the protein CASSGGGTGEDGYTF.

This clonotype was counted a few times. V usage is TRBV27 and J usage is TRBJ2-3; 14 positions agree with TRBD2. The J segment lost 5 bases and the V segment lost 5 bases, leaving 12 bases of the junction unmatched. This CDR3 is 18 amino acids long. Germline V gives CDR1 MNHEY, CDR2 SMNVEV (reference sequence). CDR3 loop: CASSPIRTSGRKLDTQYF. The CDR3, as DNA: TGTGCCAGCAGTCCTATACGGACTAGCGGGAGGAAATTAGATACGCAGTATTTT.

This clonotype was counted ten times or more. The rearrangement uses TRBV6-2 or TRBV6-3 and TRBJ2-2, with D perhaps assigned TRBD1 or TRBD2 (5 bases each). The ends were cut back, 2 bases at V and 7 bases at J, with 11 bases in the middle. Germline assignment: CDR1 MNHEY and CDR2 SVGEGT. This CDR3 contains 14 residues. This CDR3 reads CASSYRDVVGELFF. The CDR3, as DNA: TGTGCCAGCAGTTACCGGGACGTAGTCGGGGAGCTGTTTTTT.

This clonotype was counted many times. The chain's CDR3 is CASSFTDTQYF. CDR3 in DNA: TGTGCCAGCAGTTTCACAGATACGCAGTATTTT. The chain is built from TRBV12-3 or TRBV12-4 and TRBJ2-3, with D uncertain. The CDR3 has 11 residues. V lost 3 bases to trimming and J lost 2 bases, with 0 bases between them.

This clonotype was observed many times. The V gene is TRBV4-3, the J gene TRBJ2-7; D may be TRBD1 (5 bases). Germline V gene lookup returns CDR1 LGHNA and CDR2 YSLEER. The CDR3 runs 14 residues. Trimming pared 0 bases from V and 1 base from J, leaving 7 bases between. CDR3 residues: CASSQDAGSYEQYF. The CDR3, as DNA: TGCGCCAGCAGCCAAGATGCAGGGTCCTACGAGCAGTACTTC.

This clonotype has only a few counts. V gene TRBV30 combines with J gene TRBJ2-1, with 12 positions matching TRBD1. Unmatched junction bases numbered 10, after V lost 4 bases and J lost 3 bases. The CDR3 is 17 amino acids. The germline gives CDR1 GTSNPN, CDR2 SVGIG (reference sequence). The CDR3 here is CAWTGGQGARGYNEQFF. The CDR3 coding sequence is TGTGCCTGGACTGGGGGACAGGGGGCTCGAGGCTACAATGAGCAGTTCTTC.